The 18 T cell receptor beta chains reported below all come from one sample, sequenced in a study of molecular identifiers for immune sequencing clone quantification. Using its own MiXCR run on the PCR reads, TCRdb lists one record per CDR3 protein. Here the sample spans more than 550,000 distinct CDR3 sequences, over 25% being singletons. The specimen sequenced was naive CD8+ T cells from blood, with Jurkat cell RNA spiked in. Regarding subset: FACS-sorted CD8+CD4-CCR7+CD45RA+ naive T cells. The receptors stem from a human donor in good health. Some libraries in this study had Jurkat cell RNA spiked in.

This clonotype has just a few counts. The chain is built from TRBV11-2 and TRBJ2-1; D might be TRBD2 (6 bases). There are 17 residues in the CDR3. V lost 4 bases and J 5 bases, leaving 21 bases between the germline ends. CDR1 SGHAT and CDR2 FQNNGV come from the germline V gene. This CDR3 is CASSSLKVGSPDNEQFF. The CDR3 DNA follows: TGTGCCAGCAGCTCCCTTAAAGTCGGGAGCCCCGACAATGAGCAGTTCTTC.

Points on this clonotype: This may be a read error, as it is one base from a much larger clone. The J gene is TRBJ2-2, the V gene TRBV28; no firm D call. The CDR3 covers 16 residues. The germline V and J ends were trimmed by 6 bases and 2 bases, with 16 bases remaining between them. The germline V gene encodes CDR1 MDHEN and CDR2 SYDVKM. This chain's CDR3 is CASRPDQEDNTGELFF. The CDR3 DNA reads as TGTGCCAGCAGACCTGACCAGGAAGACAACACCGGGGAGCTGTTTTTT.

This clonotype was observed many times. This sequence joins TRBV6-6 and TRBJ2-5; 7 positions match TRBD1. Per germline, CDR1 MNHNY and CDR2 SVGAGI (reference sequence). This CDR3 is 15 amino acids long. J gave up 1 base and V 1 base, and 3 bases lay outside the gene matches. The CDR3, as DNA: TGTGCCAGCAGTTACTGGGGACAGATCCAAGAGACCCAGTACTTC. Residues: CASSYWGQIQETQYF.

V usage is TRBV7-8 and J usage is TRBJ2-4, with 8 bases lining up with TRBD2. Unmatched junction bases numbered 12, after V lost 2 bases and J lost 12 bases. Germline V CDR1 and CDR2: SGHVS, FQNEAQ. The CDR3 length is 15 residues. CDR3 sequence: CASSLRPGGQYDQYF. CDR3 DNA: TGTGCCAGCAGCTTACGTCCGGGGGGGCAATACGATCAGTACTTC. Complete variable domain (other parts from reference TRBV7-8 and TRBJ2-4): GAGVSQSPRYKVAKRGQDVALRCDPISGHVSLFWYQQALGQGPEFLTYFQNEAQLDKSGLPSDRFFAERPEGSVSTLKIQRTQQEDSAVYLCASSLRPGGQYDQYFGAGTRLSVL.

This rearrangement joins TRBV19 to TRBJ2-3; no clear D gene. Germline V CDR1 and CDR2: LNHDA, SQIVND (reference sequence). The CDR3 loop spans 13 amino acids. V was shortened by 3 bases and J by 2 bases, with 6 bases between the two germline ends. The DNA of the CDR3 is TGTGCCAGTAGTATGGTCATCACAGATACGCAGTATTTT. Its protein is CASSMVITDTQYF.

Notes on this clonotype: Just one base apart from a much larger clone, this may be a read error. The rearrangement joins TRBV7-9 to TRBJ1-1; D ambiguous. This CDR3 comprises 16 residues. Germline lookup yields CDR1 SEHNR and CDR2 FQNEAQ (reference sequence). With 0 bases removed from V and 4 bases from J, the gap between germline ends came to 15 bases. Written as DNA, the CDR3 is TGTGCCAGCAGCTTAGCAGACCCTCCAGTGGTCACTGAAGCTTTCTTT. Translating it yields CASSLADPPVVTEAFF. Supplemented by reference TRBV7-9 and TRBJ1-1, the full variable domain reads DTGVSQNPRHKITKRGQNVTFRCDPISEHNRLYWYRQTLGQGPEFLTYFQNEAQLEKSRLLSDRFSAERPKGSFSTLEIQRTEQGDSAMYLCASSLADPPVVTEAFFGQGTRLTVV.

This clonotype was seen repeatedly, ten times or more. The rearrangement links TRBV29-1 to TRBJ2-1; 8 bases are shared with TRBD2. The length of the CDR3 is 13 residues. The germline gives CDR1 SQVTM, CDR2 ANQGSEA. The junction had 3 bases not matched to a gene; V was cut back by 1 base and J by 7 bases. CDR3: CSVEAGGRNEQFF. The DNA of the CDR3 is TGCAGCGTTGAAGCGGGGGGGAGGAATGAGCAGTTCTTC.

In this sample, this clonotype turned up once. CDR3 nucleotide sequence: TGTGCCAGCAGCCCACCGACAGGGTTCAACGAGCAGTACTTC. It is translated as CASSPPTGFNEQYF. V is TRBV7-9 and J is TRBJ2-7; the match to TRBD1 covers 7 bases. V lost 5 bases and J lost 5; bases outside the gene matches: 9. From germline, CDR1 is SEHNR and CDR2 FQNEAQ (reference sequence). The CDR3 sequence is 14 residues long. Complete variable domain (other parts from reference TRBV7-9 and TRBJ2-7): DTGVSQNPRHKITKRGQNVTFRCDPISEHNRLYWYRQTLGQGPEFLTYFQNEAQLEKSRLLSDRFSAERPKGSFSTLEIQRTEQGDSAMYLCASSPPTGFNEQYFGPGTRLTVT.

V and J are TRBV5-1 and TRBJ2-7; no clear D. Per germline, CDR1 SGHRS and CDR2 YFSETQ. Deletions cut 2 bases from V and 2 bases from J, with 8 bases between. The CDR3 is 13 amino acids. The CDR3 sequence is CASSLMPAYEQYF. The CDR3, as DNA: TGCGCCAGCAGCTTAATGCCGGCCTACGAGCAGTACTTC. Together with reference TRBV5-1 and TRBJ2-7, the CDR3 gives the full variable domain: KAGVTQTPRYLIKTRGQQVTLSCSPISGHRSVSWYQQTPGQGLQFLFEYFSETQRNKGNFPGRFSGRQFSNSRSEMNVSTLELGDSALYLCASSLMPAYEQYFGPGTRLTVT.

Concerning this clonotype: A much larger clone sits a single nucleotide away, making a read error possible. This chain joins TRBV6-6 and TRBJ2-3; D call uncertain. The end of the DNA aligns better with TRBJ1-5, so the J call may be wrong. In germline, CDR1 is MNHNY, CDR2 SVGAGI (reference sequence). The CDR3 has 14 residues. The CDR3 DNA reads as TGTGCCAGCAGTTTAGACTCTAGCACAGATACGCAGCATTTT. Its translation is CASSLDSSTDTQHF.

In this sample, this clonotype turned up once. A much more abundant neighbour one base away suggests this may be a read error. The CDR3 sequence is CASSHTNQGPLYQPPHF. CDR3 nucleotides: TGTGCCAGCAGTCATACAAACCAGGGGCCCCTTTATCAGCCCCCGCATTTT. V usage is TRBV6-1 and J usage is TRBJ1-5; possible D gene TRBD1, 6 bases. Germline V gene data show CDR1 as MNHNS and CDR2 as SASEGT. This CDR3 contains 17 residues.

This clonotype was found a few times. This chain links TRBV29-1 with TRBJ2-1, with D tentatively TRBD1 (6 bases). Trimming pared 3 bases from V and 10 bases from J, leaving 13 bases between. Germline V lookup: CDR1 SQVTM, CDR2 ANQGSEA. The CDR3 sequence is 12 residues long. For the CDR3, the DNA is TGCAGCGTTGATCTGGGGGCAACAGAGCAGTTCTTC. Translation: CSVDLGATEQFF.

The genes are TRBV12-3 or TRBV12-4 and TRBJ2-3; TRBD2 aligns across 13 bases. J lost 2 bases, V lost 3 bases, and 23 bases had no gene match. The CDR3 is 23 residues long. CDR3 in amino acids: CASSLRGGVSNPGTSGTTDTQYF. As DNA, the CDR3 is TGTGCCAGCAGTTTGAGAGGTGGAGTTTCCAACCCCGGGACTAGCGGGACCACAGATACGCAGTATTTT.

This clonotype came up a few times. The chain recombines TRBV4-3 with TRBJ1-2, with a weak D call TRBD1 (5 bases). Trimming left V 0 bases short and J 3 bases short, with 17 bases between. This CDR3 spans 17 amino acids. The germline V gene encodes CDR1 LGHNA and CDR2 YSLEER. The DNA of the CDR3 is TGCGCCAGCAGCCAAGAAACAGGTGTTGGGGCGTACTATGGCTACACCTTC. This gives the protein CASSQETGVGAYYGYTF.

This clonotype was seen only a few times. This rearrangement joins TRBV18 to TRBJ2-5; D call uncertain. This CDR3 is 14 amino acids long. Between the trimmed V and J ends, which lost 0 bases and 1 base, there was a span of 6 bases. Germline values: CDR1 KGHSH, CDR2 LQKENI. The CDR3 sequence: CASSPPNSQETQYF. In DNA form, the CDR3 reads TGTGCCAGCTCACCACCGAACAGCCAAGAGACCCAGTACTTC. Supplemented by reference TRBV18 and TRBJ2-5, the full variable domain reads NAGVMQNPRHLVRRRGQEARLRCSPMKGHSHVYWYRQLPEEGLKFMVYLQKENIIDESGMPKERFSAEFPKEGPSILRIQQVVRGDSAAYFCASSPPNSQETQYFGPGTRLLVL.

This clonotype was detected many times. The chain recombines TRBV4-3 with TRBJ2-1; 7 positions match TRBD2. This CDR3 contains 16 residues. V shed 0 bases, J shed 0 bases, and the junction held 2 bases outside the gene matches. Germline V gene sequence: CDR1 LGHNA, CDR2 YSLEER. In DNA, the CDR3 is TGCGCCAGCAGCCAAGATGGCGGGAGCTCCTACAATGAGCAGTTCTTC. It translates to CASSQDGGSSYNEQFF.

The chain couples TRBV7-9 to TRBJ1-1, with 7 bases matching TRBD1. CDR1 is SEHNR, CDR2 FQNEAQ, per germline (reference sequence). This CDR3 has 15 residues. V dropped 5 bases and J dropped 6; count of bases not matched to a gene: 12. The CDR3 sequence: CASSPMTGREAEAFF. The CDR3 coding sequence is TGTGCCAGCAGCCCGATGACAGGGCGTGAGGCTGAAGCTTTCTTT.

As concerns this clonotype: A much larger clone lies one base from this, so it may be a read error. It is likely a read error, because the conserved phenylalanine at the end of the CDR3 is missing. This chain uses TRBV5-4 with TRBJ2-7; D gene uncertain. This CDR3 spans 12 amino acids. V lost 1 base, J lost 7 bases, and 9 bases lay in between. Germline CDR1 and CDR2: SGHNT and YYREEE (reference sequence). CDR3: CASSLFVGEQYY. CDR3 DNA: TGTGCCAGCAGCTTGTTTGTGGGGGAGCAGTACTAC.